The 27 T cell receptor beta chains listed next were all sequenced from one sample in a study of CD8 T cells in Susac syndrome. Random hexamers were used to reverse transcribe an amount of roughly 0.5 to 1 ug RNA. One entry per CDR3 protein results from TCRdb running MiXCR on the immunoSEQ multiplex PCR reads. Of 160,000 or so distinct CDR3 sequences listed, roughly 95% were seen once; the top ten hold 0.15% to 0.2%. The sequencing sample was made of CD8+ T cells from PBMCs. These receptor sequences come from a human donor with multiple sclerosis.

The rearrangement uses TRBV13 and TRBJ2-7; TRBD2 matches at 7 bases. The V and J ends lost 0 bases and 2 bases, in that order; junction bases with no gene match: 7. Per the germline V gene, CDR1 is PRHDT and CDR2 is FYEKMQ (reference sequence). The CDR3 consists of 16 residues. As DNA, the CDR3 is TGTGCCAGCAGCTTAGGCCGAAGGGGACTACCCTACGAGCAGTACTTC. Translated: CASSLGRRGLPYEQYF.

The chain carries TRBV20-1 and TRBJ1-1; D is unresolved. This CDR3 is 14 amino acids long. Per the germline V gene, CDR1 is DFQATT and CDR2 is SNEGSKA (reference sequence). V dropped 0 bases and J dropped 2 bases, with 10 bases sitting between them. The CDR3 DNA is TGCAGTGCTAGAGACGTTAGTGGTAACACTGAAGCTTTCTTT. It yields the protein CSARDVSGNTEAFF.

This chain joins TRBV5-1 and TRBJ2-1; 9 nucleotides line up with TRBD1. The CDR3 runs to 17 residues. Germline CDR1 SGHRS, CDR2 YFSETQ. J was trimmed by 8 bases and V by 6 bases; bases with no gene match: 18. As DNA, the CDR3 is TGCGCCAGCAACCGGAGGACAGGGGTGTCTGTGACTGATGAGCAGTTCTTC. Amino acid sequence: CASNRRTGVSVTDEQFF.

The chain joins TRBV19 to TRBJ2-1; D ambiguous. The CDR3 has 15 residues. Germline CDR1 and CDR2: LNHDA and SQIVND (reference sequence). The V and J ends lost 5 bases and 0 bases respectively, with 11 bases between them. In DNA form, the CDR3 reads TGTGCCAGTAGTTCCCACTCGGGCTCCTACAATGAGCAGTTCTTC. As protein: CASSSHSGSYNEQFF.

The chain's CDR3 is CATTMRGYTEAFF. The DNA of the CDR3 is TGTGCCACTACTATGAGGGGGTACACTGAAGCTTTCTTT. V and J are TRBV7-2 and TRBJ1-1; the D gene is possibly TRBD1 (6 bases). The V end was cut by 10 bases, the J end by 3 bases, with 15 bases between. This CDR3 is 13 amino acids long. Germline V CDR1 and CDR2: SGHTA, FQGNSA.

This clonotype was detected once. The rearrangement uses TRBV11-2 and TRBJ1-5; D gene ambiguous. This CDR3 has 15 amino acids. V was cut by 1 base and J by 0 bases, with 7 bases left in between. CDR1 SGHAT and CDR2 FQNNGV come from the germline V gene. This CDR3 is CASSLVRGSNQPQHF. The CDR3 coding sequence is TGTGCCAGCAGCTTAGTTCGGGGTAGCAATCAGCCCCAGCATTTT. Drawing the rest from reference TRBV11-2 and TRBJ1-5, the complete variable domain is EAGVAQSPRYKIIEKRQSVAFWCNPISGHATLYWYQQILGQGPKLLIQFQNNGVVDDSQLPKDRFSAERLKGVDSTLKIQPAKLEDSAVYLCASSLVRGSNQPQHFGDGTRLSIL.

The chain combines TRBV20-1 with TRBJ1-5; D possibly corresponds to TRBD1 (6 bases). V lost 6 bases and J 5 bases, leaving 14 bases between the germline ends. Germline CDR1 reads DFQATT; CDR2 reads SNEGSKA (reference sequence). The CDR3 is 13 residues long. CDR3 in amino acids: CSANREEDQPQHF. CDR3 in DNA: TGCAGTGCCAACAGGGAAGAAGATCAGCCCCAGCATTTT.

This sequence joins TRBV29-1 and TRBJ1-2; 10 nucleotides line up with TRBD1. The CDR3 is 16 amino acids. Germline CDR1 is SQVTM and CDR2 is ANQGSEA. The trim removed 4 bases at V and 0 bases at J, leaving 8 bases unmatched. The chain's CDR3 is CSVVWWTGGSNYGYTF. The CDR3 DNA is TGCAGCGTTGTATGGTGGACAGGGGGATCTAACTATGGCTACACCTTC.

The chain carries TRBV7-9 and TRBJ2-7, with TRBD1 as a possible D gene (6 bases). CDR3 length: 12 residues. Trimming cost V 4 bases and J 5 bases, with 9 bases left between them. From germline, CDR1 is SEHNR and CDR2 FQNEAQ (reference sequence). The CDR3 reads CASSSQGHEQYF. CDR3 nucleotide sequence: TGTGCCAGCAGCTCACAGGGCCACGAGCAGTACTTC.

V gene TRBV28 combines with J gene TRBJ2-7, with 9 bases that match TRBD1. Germline V gene data show CDR1 as MDHEN and CDR2 as SYDVKM. This CDR3 has 13 amino acids. V dropped 7 bases and J dropped 3; count of bases not matched to a gene: 4. The CDR3 sequence: CASTRDRDYEQYF. The CDR3 DNA follows: TGTGCCAGCACCCGGGACAGGGACTACGAGCAGTACTTC.

The rearrangement uses TRBV29-1 and TRBJ1-2; possible D gene TRBD1, 6 bases. Trimming pared 4 bases from V and 6 bases from J, leaving 12 bases between. The CDR3 contains 12 residues. The germline gives CDR1 SQVTM, CDR2 ANQGSEA. CDR3: CSVGTGPHGYTF. Here the CDR3 DNA reads TGCAGCGTTGGTACAGGGCCCCATGGCTACACCTTC.

This chain connects TRBV29-1 to TRBJ2-2; D might be TRBD2 (6 bases). The CDR3 runs 14 residues. V was pared by 2 bases and J by 2 bases, with 9 bases between. CDR1 SQVTM and CDR2 ANQGSEA come from the germline V gene. The CDR3: CSVEPGSNTGELFF. The CDR3 DNA sequence: TGCAGCGTTGAACCCGGGAGCAACACCGGGGAGCTGTTTTTT.

This clonotype appeared once. The rearrangement links TRBV9 to TRBJ2-3; a weak D match, TRBD2 (5 bases). The CDR3 runs to 14 residues. The germline CDR1 and CDR2 sequences are SGDLS and YYNGEE. The V end lost 2 bases, the J end lost 4 bases, and 11 bases lay between the germline ends. CDR3 amino acids: CASSVSRRADTQYF. In DNA form, the CDR3 reads TGTGCCAGCAGCGTGTCTCGGCGGGCAGATACGCAGTATTTT.

The chain combines TRBV28 with TRBJ2-5; weak D call: TRBD2 (5 bases). Germline values: CDR1 MDHEN, CDR2 SYDVKM. This CDR3 has 12 amino acids. V lost 6 bases, J lost 10 bases, and 15 bases lay in between. The CDR3 DNA sequence: TGTGCCAGCAGCTCCGGACTGGCTGACCAGTACTTC. Residues: CASSSGLADQYF.

The chain employs TRBV7-9 and TRBJ2-5; 11 nucleotides align to TRBD2. The V gene's germline CDR1 is SEHNR and CDR2 FQNEAQ (reference sequence). J was trimmed by 0 bases and V by 6 bases; bases with no gene match: 6. The CDR3 extends over 16 amino acids. This chain's CDR3 is CASSSTSGAYQETQYF. CDR3 bases: TGTGCCAGCAGTTCGACTAGCGGGGCGTACCAAGAGACCCAGTACTTC.

The chain combines TRBV20-1 with TRBJ2-5; TRBD2 might be the D (5 bases). From germline, CDR1 is DFQATT and CDR2 SNEGSKA (reference sequence). The V end lost 2 bases, the J end lost 4 bases, and 17 bases lay between the germline ends. The CDR3 contains 15 residues. As DNA, the CDR3 is TGCAGTGCTAGACCCCGACCCGCCGGGATAGAGACCCAGTACTTC. Translation: CSARPRPAGIETQYF.

The CDR3 sequence: CASSVSTYEQYF. DNA of the CDR3: TGTGCCAGCAGCGTTTCAACCTACGAGCAGTACTTC. The chain is built from TRBV7-9 and TRBJ2-7, with no clear D. The ends were cut back, 5 bases at V and 2 bases at J, with 7 bases in the middle. Germline lookup yields CDR1 SEHNR and CDR2 FQNEAQ (reference sequence). CDR3 length: 12 amino acids.

This clonotype was found once. The chain employs TRBV20-1 and TRBJ1-2; 7 nucleotides align to TRBD1. The CDR3 runs 13 residues. The V and J ends lost 0 bases and 5 bases, in that order; junction bases with no gene match: 3. Germline lookup yields CDR1 DFQATT and CDR2 SNEGSKA (reference sequence). CDR3 DNA: TGCAGTGCTAGAGATGAGGGGGCTTATGGCTACACCTTC. Translated: CSARDEGAYGYTF.

The rearrangement uses TRBV2 and TRBJ2-3, with 11 positions matching TRBD2. CDR3 length: 17 amino acids. The germline CDR1 and CDR2 sequences are SNHLY and FYNNEI. The V and J ends lost 7 bases and 1 base, in that order; junction bases with no gene match: 10. CDR3 amino acids: CASNTLAGALGTDTQYF. CDR3 coding DNA: TGTGCCAGCAATACACTAGCGGGGGCCCTCGGCACAGATACGCAGTATTTT.

The rearrangement links TRBV7-6 to TRBJ1-1, with 7 nucleotides matching TRBD1. Per germline, CDR1 SGHVS and CDR2 FNYEAQ. V lost 3 bases to trimming and J lost 4 bases; unmatched junction nucleotides: 8. The CDR3 is 15 residues long. The CDR3 sequence is CASSFIRDRSTEAFF. The CDR3 DNA is TGTGCCAGCAGCTTCATCCGGGACAGAAGCACTGAAGCTTTCTTT. Combining the CDR3 with reference TRBV7-6 and TRBJ1-1 gives the whole variable domain GAGVSQSPRYKVTKRGQDVALRCDPISGHVSLYWYRQALGQGPEFLTYFNYEAQQDKSGLPNDRFSAERPEGSISTLTIQRTEQRDSAMYRCASSFIRDRSTEAFFGQGTRLTVV.

V is TRBV2 and J is TRBJ2-7; D is unresolved. CDR3 length: 13 residues. CDR1 is SNHLY, CDR2 FYNNEI, per germline. Trimming removed 6 bases at V and 0 bases at J, with 9 bases between. The CDR3 DNA follows: TGTGCCAGCAGGTCAGCTAGCTCCTACGAGCAGTACTTC. Translating it yields CASRSASSYEQYF.

V is TRBV7-6 and J is TRBJ2-2; TRBD2 agrees at 9 bases. The CDR3 runs to 17 residues. CDR1 is SGHVS and CDR2 is FNYEAQ in the germline V gene. Trimming removed 3 bases from V and 4 bases from J; junction bases left unmatched: 9. The chain's CDR3 is CASSFGAGGPGTGELFF. CDR3 bases: TGTGCCAGCAGCTTCGGTGCGGGAGGGCCAGGCACCGGGGAGCTGTTTTTT.

The chain employs TRBV29-1 and TRBJ2-1, with 10 nucleotides matching TRBD2. Trimming at V came to 2 bases and at J to 9 bases, leaving 13 bases not matched to a gene. CDR3 length: 16 residues. Germline V lookup: CDR1 SQVTM, CDR2 ANQGSEA. The DNA for the CDR3 is TGCAGCGTTGAATCGGCTAGCGGGAGCAAAGTAGGTGAGCAGTTCTTC. Protein: CSVESASGSKVGEQFF.

The chain uses TRBV12-5 and TRBJ1-2; a possible D gene is TRBD1 (5 bases). V was clipped by 0 bases and J by 4 bases, with 9 bases between them. CDR1 and CDR2 (germline): LGHNT, FRNRAP. The CDR3 sequence is 14 residues long. The DNA of the CDR3 is TGTGCTAGTGGTTTGGTCCGGGACGGCTATGGCTACACCTTC. As protein: CASGLVRDGYGYTF.

V gene TRBV29-1 combines with J gene TRBJ1-1, with D possibly matching TRBD1 (6 bases). The CDR3 covers 16 residues. Trimming cost V 5 bases and J 0 bases, with 19 bases left between them. The germline CDR1 and CDR2 sequences are SQVTM and ANQGSEA. CDR3 amino acids: CSVKGGPGLMNTEAFF. CDR3 DNA sequence: TGCAGCGTTAAAGGGGGGCCAGGGCTCATGAACACTGAAGCTTTCTTT.

J is TRBJ2-1 and V is TRBV24-1; 7 nucleotides align to TRBD2. The length of the CDR3 is 18 residues. Germline values: CDR1 KGHDR, CDR2 SFDVKD. The J segment lost 0 bases and the V segment lost 2 bases, leaving 9 bases of the junction unmatched. This CDR3 is CATSDSTSVTSSYNEQFF. The CDR3 DNA reads TGTGCCACCAGTGATTCCACTAGCGTCACCAGCTCCTACAATGAGCAGTTCTTC.

The genes are TRBV7-9 and TRBJ1-2; 8 positions agree with TRBD1. Trimming took 2 bases from V and 4 from J; bases not matched to a gene: 6. The CDR3 spans 15 residues. Germline CDR1 and CDR2: SEHNR and FQNEAQ (reference sequence). CDR3 residues: CASSLYDRGSYGYTF. In nucleotides, the CDR3 is TGTGCCAGCAGCTTATACGACAGGGGATCCTATGGCTACACCTTC.